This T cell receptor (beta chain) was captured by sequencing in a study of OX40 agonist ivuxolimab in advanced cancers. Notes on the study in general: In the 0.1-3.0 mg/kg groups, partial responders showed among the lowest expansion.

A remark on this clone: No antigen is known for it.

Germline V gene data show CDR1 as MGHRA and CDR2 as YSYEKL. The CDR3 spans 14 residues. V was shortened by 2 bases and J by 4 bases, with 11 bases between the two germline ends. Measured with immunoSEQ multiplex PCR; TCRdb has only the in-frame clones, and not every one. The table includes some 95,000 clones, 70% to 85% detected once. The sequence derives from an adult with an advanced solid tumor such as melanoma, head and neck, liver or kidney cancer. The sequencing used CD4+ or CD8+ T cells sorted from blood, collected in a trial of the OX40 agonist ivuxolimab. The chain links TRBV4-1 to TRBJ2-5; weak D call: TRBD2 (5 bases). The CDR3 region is CASSQFAGGETQYF. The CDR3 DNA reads TGCGCCAGCAGCCAATTTGCGGGTGGAGAGACCCAGTACTTC.